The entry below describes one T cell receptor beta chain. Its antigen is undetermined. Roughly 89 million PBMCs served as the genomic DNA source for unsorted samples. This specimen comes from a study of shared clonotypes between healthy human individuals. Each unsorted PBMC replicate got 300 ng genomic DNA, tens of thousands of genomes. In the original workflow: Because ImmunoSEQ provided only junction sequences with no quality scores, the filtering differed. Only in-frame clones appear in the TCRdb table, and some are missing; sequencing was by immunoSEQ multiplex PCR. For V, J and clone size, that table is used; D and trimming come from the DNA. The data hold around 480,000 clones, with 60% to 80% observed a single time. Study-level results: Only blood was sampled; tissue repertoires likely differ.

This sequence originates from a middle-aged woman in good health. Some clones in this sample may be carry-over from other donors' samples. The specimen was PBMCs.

CDR3 sequence: CASSRTGASSGYTF. The DNA for the CDR3 is TGTGCCAGTAGTAGGACAGGGGCCTCGTCTGGCTACACCTTC. This sequence joins TRBV19 and TRBJ1-2, with 9 bases that match TRBD1. This CDR3 comprises 14 residues. The V and J ends lost 4 bases and 7 bases, in that order; junction bases with no gene match: 7. Germline lookup yields CDR1 LNHDA and CDR2 SQIVND (reference sequence).